The clone carrying this TCR beta chain was seen only a few times. Trimming at V came to 6 bases and at J to 8 bases, leaving 14 bases not matched to a gene. Germline loops: CDR1 MNHEY, CDR2 SVGEGT. The CDR3 is made up of 15 amino acids. This specimen comes from a study of early T cells in non-severe SARS-CoV-2 infection. Study-level background: Sequencing input comprised bulk RNA from unsorted whole blood; chain pairing was not available.

The library protocol tagged individual cDNA molecules with unique molecular identifiers. MiXCR was run by TCRdb on the 5' RACE reads, yielding one entry per CDR3 protein. This table has about 60,000 distinct CDR3 sequences, about an eighth appearing once. This TCR was recovered from an adult who was a healthcare worker with PCR-confirmed SARS-CoV-2 infection or an uninfected control (not recorded which). The sample taken for sequencing was whole blood. The chain joins TRBV6-2 or TRBV6-3 to TRBJ1-2; 8 positions match TRBD1. In nucleotides, the CDR3 is TGTGCCAGCAGGCGTATTGAAGGACAGGGATACGGCTACACCTTC. Its translation: CASRRIEGQGYGYTF.